Each of the 18 T cell receptor beta chains below was sequenced from the same sample in a study of neurological immune-mediated disorders. Using its own MiXCR run on the 5' RACE reads, TCRdb lists one record per CDR3 protein. Of 75,000 to 80,000 distinct CDR3 sequences listed, around 4.6% were seen once; the top ten hold less than 2.5%. Sequencing was performed on PBMCs. The receptors were sampled from a woman aged 25 to 39 with multiple sclerosis.

This clonotype was observed many times. The chain employs TRBV29-1 and TRBJ1-2; no clear D gene. Per the germline V gene, CDR1 is SQVTM and CDR2 is ANQGSEA. The CDR3 consists of 12 residues. The V end lost 2 bases, the J end lost 4 bases, and 8 bases lay between the germline ends. CDR3 in amino acids: CSVETSLYGYTF. CDR3 sequence (DNA): TGCAGCGTTGAAACATCCCTCTATGGCTACACCTTC. Together with reference TRBV29-1 and TRBJ1-2, the CDR3 gives the full variable domain: SAVISQKPSRDICQRGTSLTIQCQVDSQVTMMFWYRQQPGQSLTLIATANQGSEATYESGFVIDKFPISRPNLTFSTLTVSNMSPEDSSIYLCSVETSLYGYTFGSGTRLTVV.

In this sample, this clonotype turned up many times. V and J are TRBV6-5 and TRBJ2-5, with 7 bases lining up with TRBD1. CDR1 is MNHEY, CDR2 SVGAGI, per germline. The V gene end was trimmed by 3 bases and the J gene end by 2 bases; junction bases not matched to a gene: 9. The CDR3 covers 16 residues. The chain's CDR3 is CASSYTLTGQQETQYF. CDR3 DNA: TGTGCCAGCAGTTATACCTTGACAGGGCAGCAAGAGACCCAGTACTTC.

This clonotype was recorded at least ten times. The chain is built from TRBV7-9 and TRBJ2-5; the D gene is possibly TRBD2 (6 bases). The CDR3 length is 13 residues. Germline CDR1 SEHNR, CDR2 FQNEAQ (reference sequence). V shed 5 bases and J shed 2 bases, with 9 bases lying between them. The CDR3 region is CASSRAGQETQYF. CDR3 coding DNA: TGTGCCAGCAGCCGAGCGGGTCAAGAGACCCAGTACTTC. Combining the CDR3 with reference TRBV7-9 and TRBJ2-5 gives the whole variable domain DTGVSQNPRHKITKRGQNVTFRCDPISEHNRLYWYRQTLGQGPEFLTYFQNEAQLEKSRLLSDRFSAERPKGSFSTLEIQRTEQGDSAMYLCASSRAGQETQYFGPGTRLLVL.

At least ten counts were recorded for this clonotype. The chain recombines TRBV20-1 with TRBJ2-3; D might be TRBD1 or TRBD2, each matching 7 bases. The germline V gene has CDR1 DFQATT and CDR2 SNEGSKA (reference sequence). This CDR3 contains 13 residues. The CDR3 is CSGARGGVDTQYF. Written as DNA, the CDR3 is TGCAGCGGGGCCAGGGGGGGCGTGGATACGCAGTATTTT.

This clonotype was seen many times. The chain combines TRBV7-9 with TRBJ1-2; 9 bases agree with TRBD1. The CDR3 sequence is 13 residues long. Germline assignment: CDR1 SEHNR and CDR2 FQNEAQ (reference sequence). The V segment lost 5 bases and the J segment 8 bases; nucleotides outside the gene matches: 6. The CDR3 sequence is CASSRQGDGGYTF. Here the CDR3 DNA reads TGTGCCAGCAGCCGACAGGGGGATGGAGGCTACACCTTC.

The chain links TRBV6-1 to TRBJ2-3, with D perhaps TRBD1 (6 bases). The V end lost 6 bases, the J end lost 6 bases, and 16 bases lay between the germline ends. CDR1 MNHNS and CDR2 SASEGT come from the germline V gene. This CDR3 is 14 amino acids long. The CDR3 loop reads CASRVTGLGDTQYF. The CDR3 DNA reads as TGTGCCAGCAGGGTCACAGGGCTTGGGGATACGCAGTATTTT.

This clonotype was counted ten times or more. The V gene is TRBV3-1, the J gene TRBJ2-7, with D perhaps TRBD2 (6 bases). The ends were cut back, 4 bases at V and 2 bases at J, with 12 bases in the middle. CDR3 length equals 14 residues. Per the germline V gene, CDR1 is LGHDT and CDR2 is YNNKEL (reference sequence). The CDR3 sequence: CASSPGVGTYEQYV. For the CDR3, the DNA is TGTGCCAGCAGCCCGGGAGTGGGGACCTACGAGCAGTACGTC.

This clonotype was observed many times. The V and J genes are TRBV5-1 and TRBJ2-1; no firm D call. Trimming removed 0 bases at V and 0 bases at J, with 7 bases between. Germline V CDR1 and CDR2: SGHRS, YFSETQ. The CDR3 sequence is 15 residues long. The DNA of the CDR3 is TGCGCCAGCAGCTTGGCAACGGGCTCCTACAATGAGCAGTTCTTC. This sequence encodes CASSLATGSYNEQFF.

This clonotype was picked up many times. The rearrangement links TRBV7-2 to TRBJ2-3, with 14 bases lining up with TRBD2. Germline values: CDR1 SGHTA, CDR2 FQGNSA. Germline trimming cut 3 bases from V and 6 bases from J; bases unmatched to any gene: 8. The CDR3 is made up of 17 amino acids. The DNA for the CDR3 is TGTGCCAGCAGCTTCGGACTAGCGGGGGGCCGTGCTGATACGCAGTATTTT. Encoded protein: CASSFGLAGGRADTQYF.

The table lists this clonotype with a few counts. The chain has TRBV6-6 and TRBJ1-3; D gene uncertain. The CDR3 sequence is 11 residues long. V lost 2 bases and J lost 8, with 4 bases in between. Germline CDR1 reads MNHNY; CDR2 reads SVGAGI (reference sequence). The CDR3 nucleotides read TGTGCCAGCAGTTACAACTACACCATATATTTT. It yields the protein CASSYNYTIYF.

This clonotype was observed many times. This chain connects TRBV5-1 to TRBJ2-5; D unresolved. Between the trimmed V and J ends, which lost 2 bases and 0 bases, there was a span of 5 bases. This CDR3 region has 13 residues. The V gene's germline CDR1 is SGHRS and CDR2 YFSETQ. The CDR3 spells CASSLLYQETQYF. DNA for the CDR3: TGCGCCAGCAGCTTATTATACCAAGAGACCCAGTACTTC. The full variable domain, in which reference TRBV5-1 and TRBJ2-5 provide the parts outside the CDR3, is KAGVTQTPRYLIKTRGQQVTLSCSPISGHRSVSWYQQTPGQGLQFLFEYFSETQRNKGNFPGRFSGRQFSNSRSEMNVSTLELGDSALYLCASSLLYQETQYFGPGTRLLVL.

This clonotype was detected ten times or more. This rearrangement joins TRBV12-3 or TRBV12-4 to TRBJ2-7; a weak D match, TRBD1 (6 bases). Between the trimmed V and J ends, which lost 5 bases and 6 bases, there was a span of 11 bases. This CDR3 comprises 12 residues. The CDR3: CASSITGTEQYV. In DNA form, the CDR3 reads TGTGCCAGCAGTATTACAGGGACCGAGCAGTACGTC.

In its sample, this clonotype was seen many times. This rearrangement joins TRBV7-2 to TRBJ2-2; 8 bases are shared with TRBD2. The CDR3 covers 18 residues. V was clipped by 4 bases and J by 2 bases; unmatched bases: 12. Germline V gives CDR1 SGHTA, CDR2 FQGNSA. This chain's CDR3 is CASSYSGGARRNTGELFF. The CDR3 nucleotides read TGTGCCAGCAGCTACTCCGGGGGGGCCCGCCGAAACACCGGGGAGCTGTTTTTT.

This clonotype was counted a few times. The chain uses TRBV10-3 and TRBJ1-1; TRBD1 might be the D (5 bases). The germline V gene has CDR1 ENHRY and CDR2 SYGVKD. Between the trimmed V and J ends, which lost 10 bases and 7 bases, there was a span of 22 bases. This CDR3 contains 14 residues. The CDR3 protein is CATRRGTDVNEAFF. The CDR3 nucleotides read TGTGCCACCAGGCGAGGGACTGATGTAAATGAAGCTTTCTTT.

In its sample, this clonotype was seen many times. The chain is built from TRBV5-1 and TRBJ1-1; no clear D gene. Germline values: CDR1 SGHRS, CDR2 YFSETQ. Trimming removed 4 bases at V and 12 bases at J, with 19 bases between. The CDR3 runs to 13 residues. The CDR3: CASSPGVSGRPFF. The CDR3 DNA is TGCGCCAGCAGCCCGGGAGTGAGTGGGAGACCTTTCTTT.

The V and J genes are TRBV20-1 and TRBJ1-4, with 9 bases fitting TRBD1. The CDR3 is 13 amino acids. With 6 bases clipped from V and 10 bases from J, the junction kept 9 bases outside the gene matches. CDR1 is DFQATT and CDR2 is SNEGSKA in the germline V gene (reference sequence). As DNA, the CDR3 is TGCAGTGCCACGAGGACAGGGGATGGAAAACTGTTTTTT. This gives the protein CSATRTGDGKLFF.

The genes are TRBV27 and TRBJ2-3; D is undetermined. Trimming removed 5 bases from V and 6 bases from J, with 12 bases in between. The CDR3 loop spans 13 amino acids. Germline assignment: CDR1 MNHEY and CDR2 SMNVEV (reference sequence). CDR3: CASSPDERDTQYF. CDR3 sequence (DNA): TGTGCCAGCAGTCCCGATGAGAGGGATACGCAGTATTTT.

This clonotype appeared many times. The V gene is TRBV13, the J gene TRBJ2-1; 9 positions agree with TRBD1. After removal of 4 bases from V and 2 bases from J, the junction contained 6 bases not matched to a gene. CDR3 length equals 16 residues. Germline loops: CDR1 PRHDT, CDR2 FYEKMQ (reference sequence). CDR3 amino acids: CASSWVRDRAYNEQFF. In DNA form, the CDR3 reads TGTGCCAGCAGCTGGGTAAGGGACAGGGCCTACAATGAGCAGTTCTTC.